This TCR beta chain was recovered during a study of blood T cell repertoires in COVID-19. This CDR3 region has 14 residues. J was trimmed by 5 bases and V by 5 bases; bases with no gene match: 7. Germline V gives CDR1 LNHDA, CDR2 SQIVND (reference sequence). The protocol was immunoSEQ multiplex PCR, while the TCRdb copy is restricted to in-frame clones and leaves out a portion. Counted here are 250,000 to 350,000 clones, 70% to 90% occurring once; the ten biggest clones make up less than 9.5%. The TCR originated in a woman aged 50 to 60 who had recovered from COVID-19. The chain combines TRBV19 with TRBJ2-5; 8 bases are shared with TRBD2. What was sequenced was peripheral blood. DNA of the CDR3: TGTGCCAGTAGTGCCCCGGGAGGGCGGGAGACCCAGTACTTC. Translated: CASSAPGGRETQYF.